This T cell receptor beta chain was profiled in a study of OX40 agonist ivuxolimab in advanced cancers. For context, the study as a whole: Ivuxolimab was a fully human IgG2 agonistic monoclonal antibody targeting the costimulatory receptor OX40 (CD134). Intravenous ivuxolimab was administered to patients every 2 weeks at six dose levels: 0.01, 0.1, 0.3, 1.5, 3 and 10 mg/kg. Among the 50 to 55 dose-escalation patients, approximately 20 had hepatocellular carcinoma, roughly 15 melanoma, 9 renal cell carcinoma and 9 head and neck cancer. In the dose-escalation cohort, 70% to 85% of patients were male, and the mean age was 60 years with a range of roughly 23 to 79. Patients were allowed to have had prior anti-PD-1, anti-PD-L1 or anti-CTLA-4 therapy, and 40% to 45% of the dose-escalation patients had been treated with checkpoint inhibitors. Partial responses occurred in three dose-escalation patients: two with cutaneous melanoma and one with hepatocellular carcinoma. The purpose of peripheral TCRbeta sequencing was to test whether ivuxolimab changed TCR sequence diversity and led to clonal T-cell expansion. The paper describes the monotherapy dose-escalation part (N = 52 patients) of the phase I trial of ivuxolimab. Results and caveats for the whole study, not just this receptor: In partial responders in the 0.1-3.0 mg/kg groups, normalized peripheral clonal expansion was found to be among the lowest, especially among CD8+ T cells. Clonal expansion of both CD4+ and CD8+ blood T cells was observed from baseline to week 6 at doses 0.1 to 3.0 mg/kg. Low levels of normalized T-cell clonal expansion were also seen in some patients who did not respond. The antigen specificity of the peripheral T cells that underwent clonal expansion was not determined. After ivuxolimab, expanded clones were on average more numerous among CD8+ T cells than among CD4+ T cells.

Concerning this clone: Its recognized antigen is unknown. Base qualities were left out, and no much larger clone turns up one base away.

Looking up the germline V gene (reference sequence) yields CDR1 SEHNR and CDR2 FQNEAQ. The CDR3, cysteine through phenylalanine, is 16 amino acids long. The sequence is cut down to CDR3 DNA, 48 bases in frame from base 1. The germline V and J ends show losses of 5 bases and 0 bases respectively, and no gene match explains 6 bases of the junction. Patients with a history of autoimmune disease or receiving systemic immunosuppression were excluded from the trial. Peripheral blood for TCR sequencing was collected from all dose cohorts at baseline, on cycle 4 day 1, and on cycle 7 day 1. The samples were drawn from a first-in-human, open-label, multicenter phase I dose-escalation trial of ivuxolimab. Adults with locally advanced or metastatic melanoma, renal cell carcinoma, hepatocellular carcinoma or head and neck squamous cell carcinoma were enrolled in the trial. CD4+ and CD8+ T cells were sorted separately from peripheral blood before TCR sequencing.

Genomic DNA was extracted from sorted cells for sequencing of the TCRbeta CDR3 region. The immunoSEQ Assay was used to sequence the TCRbeta CDR3 regions. TCRdb's version of the immuneACCESS table is confined to in-frame rearrangements and falls short of the full clone set. An unresolved V gene accounts for under half of the shortfall where checked; the remainder is of unknown origin. Within this sample are some 20,000 clones, with roughly 83% of them counted one time only. Clones ranked in the top ten supply 35% to 40% of the sample. The sequence was collected from an adult with an advanced solid tumor such as melanoma, head and neck, liver or kidney cancer. The chain couples TRBV7-9 to TRBJ2-7; the junction holds 11 bases that match TRBD2. This sample comprised CD4+ or CD8+ T cells sorted from blood, obtained in a trial of the OX40 agonist ivuxolimab. CDR3 protein: CASSRPSGRSSYEQYF. The DNA reads TGTGCCAGCAGCCGCCCTAGCGGGAGGAGCTCCTACGAGCAGTACTTC.